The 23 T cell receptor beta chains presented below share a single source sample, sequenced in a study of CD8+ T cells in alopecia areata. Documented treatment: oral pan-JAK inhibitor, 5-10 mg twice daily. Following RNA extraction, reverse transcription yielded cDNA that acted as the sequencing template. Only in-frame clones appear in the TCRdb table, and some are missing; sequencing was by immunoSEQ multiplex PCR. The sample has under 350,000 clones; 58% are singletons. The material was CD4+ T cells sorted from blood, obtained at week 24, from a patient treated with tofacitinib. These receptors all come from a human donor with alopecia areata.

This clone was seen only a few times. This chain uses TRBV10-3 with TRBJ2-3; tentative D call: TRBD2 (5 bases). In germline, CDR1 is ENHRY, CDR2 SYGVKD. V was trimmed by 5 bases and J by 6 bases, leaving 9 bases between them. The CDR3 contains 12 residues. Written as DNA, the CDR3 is TGTGCCATCAGTCCAGCGGCGGATACGCAGTATTTT. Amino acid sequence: CAISPAADTQYF.

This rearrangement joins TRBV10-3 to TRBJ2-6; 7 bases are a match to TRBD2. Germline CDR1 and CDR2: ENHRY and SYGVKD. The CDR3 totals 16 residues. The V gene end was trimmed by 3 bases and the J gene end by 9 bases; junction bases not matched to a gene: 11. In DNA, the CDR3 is TGTGCCATCAGTGAAACGATTGAAAGGGAGGGCAACGTCCTGACTTTC. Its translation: CAISETIEREGNVLTF.

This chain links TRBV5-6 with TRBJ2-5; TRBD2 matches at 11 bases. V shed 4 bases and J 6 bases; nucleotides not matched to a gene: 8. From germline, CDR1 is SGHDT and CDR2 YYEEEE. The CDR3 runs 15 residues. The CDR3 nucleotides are TGTGCCAGCAGCCAACCTAGCGGGGGGTTGAAGACCCAGTACTTC. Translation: CASSQPSGGLKTQYF.

The CDR3 reads CASSLGGGYTF. In nucleotides, the CDR3 is TGTGCCAGCAGTTTGGGGGGCGGCTACACCTTC. V and J are TRBV28 and TRBJ1-2; D is perhaps TRBD1 (6 bases). This CDR3 is built from 11 residues. Germline-derived CDR1 and CDR2 are MDHEN and SYDVKM. The V end lost 3 bases, the J end lost 8 bases, and 7 bases lay between the germline ends.

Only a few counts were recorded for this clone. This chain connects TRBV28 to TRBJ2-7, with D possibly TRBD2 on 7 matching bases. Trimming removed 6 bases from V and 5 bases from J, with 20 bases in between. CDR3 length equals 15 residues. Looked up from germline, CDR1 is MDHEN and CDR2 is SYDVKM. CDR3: CASRPTGFGGDEQYF. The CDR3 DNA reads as TGTGCCAGCAGACCTACAGGGTTTGGGGGGGACGAGCAGTACTTC.

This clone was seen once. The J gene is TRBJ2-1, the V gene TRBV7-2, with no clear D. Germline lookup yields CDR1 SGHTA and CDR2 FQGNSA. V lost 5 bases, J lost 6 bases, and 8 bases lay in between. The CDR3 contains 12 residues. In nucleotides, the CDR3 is TGTGCCAGCAGCCCCACGGGCAATGAGCAGTTCTTC. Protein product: CASSPTGNEQFF.

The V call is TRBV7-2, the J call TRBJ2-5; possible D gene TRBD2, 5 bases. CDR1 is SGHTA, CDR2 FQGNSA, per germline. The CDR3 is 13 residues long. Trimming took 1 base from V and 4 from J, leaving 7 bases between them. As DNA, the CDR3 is TGTGCCAGCAGCTTAGGAGGACTAGAGACCCAGTACTTC. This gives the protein CASSLGGLETQYF.

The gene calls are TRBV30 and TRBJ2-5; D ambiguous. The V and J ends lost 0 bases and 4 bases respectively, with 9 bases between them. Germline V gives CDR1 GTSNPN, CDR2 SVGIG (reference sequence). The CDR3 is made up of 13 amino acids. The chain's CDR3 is CAWSVAARETQYF. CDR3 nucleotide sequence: TGTGCCTGGAGTGTGGCTGCCAGAGAGACCCAGTACTTC.

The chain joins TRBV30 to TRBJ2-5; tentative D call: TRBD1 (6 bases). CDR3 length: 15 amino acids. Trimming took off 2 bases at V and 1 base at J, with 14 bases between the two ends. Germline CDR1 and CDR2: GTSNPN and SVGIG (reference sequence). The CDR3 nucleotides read TGTGCCTGGAGTATACAGGGATCAATCCAAGAGACCCAGTACTTC. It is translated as CAWSIQGSIQETQYF. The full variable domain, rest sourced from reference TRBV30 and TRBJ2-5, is SQTIHQWPATLVQPVGSPLSLECTVEGTSNPNLYWYRQAAGRGLQLLFYSVGIGQISSEVPQNLSASRPQDRQFILSSKKLLLSDSGFYLCAWSIQGSIQETQYFGPGTRLLVL.

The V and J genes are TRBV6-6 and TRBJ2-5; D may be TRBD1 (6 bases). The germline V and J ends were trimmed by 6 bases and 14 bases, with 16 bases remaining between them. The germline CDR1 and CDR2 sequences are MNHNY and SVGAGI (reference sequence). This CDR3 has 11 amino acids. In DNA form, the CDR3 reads TGTGCCAGCAGGAGATCGGACAGCCTTTACTTC. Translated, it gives CASRRSDSLYF.

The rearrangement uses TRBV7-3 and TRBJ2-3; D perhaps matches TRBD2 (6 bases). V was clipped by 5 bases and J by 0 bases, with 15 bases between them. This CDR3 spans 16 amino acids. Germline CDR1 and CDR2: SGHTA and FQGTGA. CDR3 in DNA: TGTGCCAGCAGCCTCTACCCCGGGACTAGCACAGATACGCAGTATTTT. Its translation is CASSLYPGTSTDTQYF.

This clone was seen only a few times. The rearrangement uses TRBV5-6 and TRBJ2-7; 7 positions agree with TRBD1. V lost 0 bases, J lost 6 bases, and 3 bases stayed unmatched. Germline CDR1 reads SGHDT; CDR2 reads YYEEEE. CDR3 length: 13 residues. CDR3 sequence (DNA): TGTGCCAGCAGCTTGGAAAACAGGGGCGAGCAGTACTTC. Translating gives CASSLENRGEQYF.

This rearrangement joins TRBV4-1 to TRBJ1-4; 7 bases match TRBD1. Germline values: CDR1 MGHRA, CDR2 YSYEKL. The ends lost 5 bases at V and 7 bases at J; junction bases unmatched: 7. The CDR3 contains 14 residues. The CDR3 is CASSSQGQGEKLFF. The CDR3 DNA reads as TGCGCCAGCAGCTCACAGGGGCAGGGTGAAAAACTGTTTTTT.

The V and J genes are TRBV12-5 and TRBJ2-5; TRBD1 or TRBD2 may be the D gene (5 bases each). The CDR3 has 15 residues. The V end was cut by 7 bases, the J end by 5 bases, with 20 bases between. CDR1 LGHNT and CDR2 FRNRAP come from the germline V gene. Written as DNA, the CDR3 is TGTGCTAGTGTCACAATCGGGACGGATAGCGAGACCCAGTACTTC. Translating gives CASVTIGTDSETQYF.

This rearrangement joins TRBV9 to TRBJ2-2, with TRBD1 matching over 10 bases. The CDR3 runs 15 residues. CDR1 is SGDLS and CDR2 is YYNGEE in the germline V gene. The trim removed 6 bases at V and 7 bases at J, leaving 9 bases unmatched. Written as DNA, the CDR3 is TGTGCCAGCAACCCCGGGACAGGGGCCGGCGGGGAGCTGTTTTTT. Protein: CASNPGTGAGGELFF.

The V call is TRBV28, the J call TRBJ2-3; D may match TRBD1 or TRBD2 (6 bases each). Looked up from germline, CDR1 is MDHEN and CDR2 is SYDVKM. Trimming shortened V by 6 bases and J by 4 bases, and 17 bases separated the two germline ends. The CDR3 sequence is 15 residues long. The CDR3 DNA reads TGTGCCAGCAGGATGGGGGGCAATCGGGCAGATACGCAGTATTTT. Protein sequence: CASRMGGNRADTQYF.

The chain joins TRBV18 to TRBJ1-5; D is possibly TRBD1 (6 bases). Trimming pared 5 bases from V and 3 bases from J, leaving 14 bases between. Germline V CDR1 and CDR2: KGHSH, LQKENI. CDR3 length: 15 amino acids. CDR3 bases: TGTGCCAGCTCAACAGGGAGGAGCACCAATCAGCCCCAGCATTTT. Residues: CASSTGRSTNQPQHF.

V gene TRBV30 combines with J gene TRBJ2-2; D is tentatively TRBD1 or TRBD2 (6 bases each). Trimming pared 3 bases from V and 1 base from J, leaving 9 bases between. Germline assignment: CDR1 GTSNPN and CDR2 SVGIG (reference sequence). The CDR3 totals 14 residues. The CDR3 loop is CAWRQGLNTGELFF. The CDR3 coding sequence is TGTGCCTGGAGACAGGGACTGAACACCGGGGAGCTGTTTTTT. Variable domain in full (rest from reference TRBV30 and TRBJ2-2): SQTIHQWPATLVQPVGSPLSLECTVEGTSNPNLYWYRQAAGRGLQLLFYSVGIGQISSEVPQNLSASRPQDRQFILSSKKLLLSDSGFYLCAWRQGLNTGELFFGEGSRLTVL.

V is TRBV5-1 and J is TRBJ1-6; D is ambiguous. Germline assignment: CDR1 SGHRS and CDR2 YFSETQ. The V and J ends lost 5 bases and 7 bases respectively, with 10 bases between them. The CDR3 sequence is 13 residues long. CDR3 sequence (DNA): TGCGCCAGCAGGGGAGCGTACAATTCACCCCTCCACTTT. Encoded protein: CASRGAYNSPLHF.

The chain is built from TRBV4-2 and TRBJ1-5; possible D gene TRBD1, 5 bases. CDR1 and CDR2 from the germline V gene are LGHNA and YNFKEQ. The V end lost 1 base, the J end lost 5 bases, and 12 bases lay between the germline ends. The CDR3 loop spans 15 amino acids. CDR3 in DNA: TGTGCCAGCAGCCAAGGGCGGGGCGAAGATCAGCCCCAGCATTTT. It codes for CASSQGRGEDQPQHF.

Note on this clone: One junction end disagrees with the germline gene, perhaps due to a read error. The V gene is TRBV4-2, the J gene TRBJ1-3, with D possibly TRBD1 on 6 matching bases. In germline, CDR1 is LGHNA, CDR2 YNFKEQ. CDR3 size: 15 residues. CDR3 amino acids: CASSQEDRSGNTIYF. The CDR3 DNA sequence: TGTGCCAGCAGCCAGGAAGACAGGTCTGGAAATACCATATATTTT.

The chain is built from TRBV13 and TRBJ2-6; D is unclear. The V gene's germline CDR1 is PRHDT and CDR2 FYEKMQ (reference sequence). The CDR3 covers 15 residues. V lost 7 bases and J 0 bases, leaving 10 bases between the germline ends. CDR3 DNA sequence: TGTGCCAGCACTTTCGGCGGCTCTGGGGCCAACGTCCTGACTTTC. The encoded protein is CASTFGGSGANVLTF.

The CDR3 loop is CASSLDWGSYNEQFF. CDR3 nucleotide sequence: TGTGCCAGCAGCTTGGACTGGGGCTCCTACAATGAGCAGTTCTTC. The rearrangement joins TRBV5-6 to TRBJ2-1, with unresolved D. This CDR3 comprises 15 residues. Germline V gives CDR1 SGHDT, CDR2 YYEEEE. V gave up 0 bases and J gave up 0 bases, with 7 bases separating them.